The rows below give T cell receptor beta chains drawn from one sample of a study of T cells in Graves' hyperthyroidism and ophthalmopathy. TCRdb reprocessed the multiplex PCR reads via MiXCR and lists one record per CDR3 protein. The sample includes 550,000 to 600,000 distinct CDR3 sequences, approximately 15% seen only once; the top ten take 15% to 20%. The sequenced sample was blood. The origin of the receptors is a young woman with Graves' hyperthyroidism. CDR3s include the opening cysteine and the closing phenylalanine or tryptophan. The D gene is left open where the match is weak. Clone size is given for some rows only: seen once, a few or many times, or a class if the clone is expanded.

length: 15; size: NA; J: TRBJ2-7; D: NA; V: TRBV5-6; CDR3: CASSLTGMGTYEQYF; DNA: TGTGCCAGCAGCTTGACGGGCATGGGGACCTACGAGCAGTACTTC
length: 14; size: NA; J: TRBJ1-1; D: TRBD1; V: TRBV4-1; CDR3: CASSHTSGGTEAFF; DNA: TGCGCCAGCAGCCATACCTCAGGGGGCACTGAAGCTTTCTTT
length: 15; size: NA; J: TRBJ2-3; D: TRBD2; V: TRBV24-1; CDR3: CATSDETSGGDTQYF; DNA: TGTGCCACCAGTGACGAGACTAGCGGGGGGGATACGCAGTATTTT
length: 11; size: many; J: TRBJ1-1; D: NA; V: TRBV2; CDR3: CASKVNTEAFF; DNA: TGTGCCAGCAAGGTGAACACTGAAGCTTTCTTT
length: 15; size: NA; J: TRBJ2-1; D: NA; V: TRBV5-1; CDR3: CASSLVAREYNEQFF; DNA: TGCGCCAGCAGCTTGGTCGCCAGGGAGTACAATGAGCAGTTCTTC
length: 16; size: few; J: TRBJ2-7; D: TRBD1; V: TRBV27; CDR3: CASSSSAGTGVYEQYF; DNA: TGTGCCAGCAGTTCGTCAGCCGGGACAGGGGTTTACGAGCAGTACTTC
length: 16; size: many; J: TRBJ2-3; D: TRBD2; V: TRBV20-1; CDR3: CSARDRRLASTDTQYF; DNA: TGCAGTGCTAGAGATCGGAGACTAGCAAGCACAGATACGCAGTATTTT
length: 14; size: many; J: TRBJ2-1; D: TRBD2; V: TRBV2; CDR3: CASDRTSGPGGQFF; DNA: TGTGCCAGCGATAGGACTAGCGGGCCTGGGGGGCAGTTCTTC
length: 14; size: many; J: TRBJ2-7; D: NA; V: TRBV20-1; CDR3: CSARGDWLTYEQYF; DNA: TGCAGTGCTCGAGGGGATTGGTTAACCTACGAGCAGTACTTC
length: 15; size: once; J: TRBJ2-5; D: NA; V: TRBV12-3/TRBV12-4; CDR3: CASSPPHKLQETQYF; DNA: TGTGCCAGCAGCCCCCCGCATAAACTCCAGGAGACCCAGTACTTC
length: 14; size: many; J: TRBJ2-3; D: NA; V: TRBV2; CDR3: CASSPDSYTDTQYF; DNA: TGTGCCAGCAGTCCCGACAGCTACACAGATACGCAGTATTTT
length: 16; size: NA; J: TRBJ1-2; D: NA; V: TRBV7-2; CDR3: CASSWLEDRPNYGYTF; DNA: TGTGCCAGCAGCTGGCTAGAAGACAGGCCTAACTATGGCTACACCTTC
length: 14; size: many; J: TRBJ2-3; D: TRBD2; V: TRBV20-1; CDR3: CSANGLADTDTQYF; DNA: TGCAGTGCTAACGGACTAGCGGACACAGATACGCAGTATTTT
length: 16; size: many; J: TRBJ2-3; D: NA; V: TRBV2; CDR3: CASSEVVGPSTDTQYF; DNA: TGTGCCAGCAGTGAGGTTGTGGGACCTAGCACAGATACGCAGTATTTT
length: 12; size: many; J: TRBJ2-4; D: NA; V: TRBV7-2; CDR3: CASRLDMGIQYF; DNA: TGTGCCAGCAGACTGGACATGGGCATTCAGTACTTC
length: 17; size: many; J: TRBJ1-6; D: NA; V: TRBV5-1; CDR3: CASSSRARRGPEEELHF; DNA: TGCGCCAGCAGCTCGCGGGCGAGGAGAGGGCCCGAGGAGGAACTCCACTTT
length: 16; size: many; J: TRBJ1-5; D: NA; V: TRBV12-3/TRBV12-4; CDR3: CASSNQGRGINQPQHF; DNA: TGTGCCAGCAGCAATCAGGGGAGAGGGATCAATCAGCCCCAGCATTTT
length: 13; size: many; J: TRBJ1-1; D: NA; V: TRBV28; CDR3: CASRGTGNTEAFF; DNA: TGTGCCAGCAGGGGAACAGGGAACACTGAAGCTTTCTTT
length: 15; size: many; J: TRBJ1-1; D: NA; V: TRBV19; CDR3: CASSIDRLVNTEAFF; DNA: TGTGCCAGTAGTATAGATCGACTGGTGAACACTGAAGCTTTCTTT
length: 12; size: NA; J: TRBJ1-4; D: NA; V: TRBV4-1; CDR3: CASSQDLGFLFF; DNA: TGCGCCAGCAGCCAAGATTTAGGTTTTCTGTTTTTT
length: 15; size: many; J: TRBJ2-1; D: TRBD1; V: TRBV20-1; CDR3: CSARVRDRGYNEQFF; DNA: TGCAGTGCTAGAGTCCGGGACAGGGGGTACAATGAGCAGTTCTTC
length: 12; size: NA; J: TRBJ2-7; D: NA; V: TRBV6-1; CDR3: CASQDSHYEQYF; DNA: TGTGCCAGCCAGGACTCGCACTACGAGCAGTACTTC
length: 17; size: many; J: TRBJ1-2; D: NA; V: TRBV11-2; CDR3: CASSLESRGTRNYGYTF; DNA: TGTGCCAGCAGCTTAGAATCGAGGGGGACAAGGAACTATGGCTACACCTTC
length: 12; size: NA; J: TRBJ1-5; D: NA; V: TRBV6-2/TRBV6-3; CDR3: CASSGPNQPQHF; DNA: TGTGCCAGCAGTGGCCCTAATCAGCCCCAGCATTTT
length: 14; size: NA; J: TRBJ2-1; D: NA; V: TRBV9; CDR3: CASSPRIMRNEQFF; DNA: TGTGCCAGCAGCCCCCGGATAATGCGCAATGAGCAGTTCTTC
length: 15; size: few; J: TRBJ2-1; D: TRBD2; V: TRBV4-2; CDR3: CASKIGGGSYNEQFF; DNA: TGTGCCAGCAAAATCGGGGGGGGCTCCTACAATGAGCAGTTCTTC
length: 17; size: NA; J: TRBJ1-2; D: TRBD1; V: TRBV5-1; CDR3: CASSKPGTGKIPYGYTF; DNA: TGCGCCAGCAGCAAACCCGGGACAGGGAAGATTCCCTACGGCTACACCTTC
length: 14; size: many; J: TRBJ2-7; D: TRBD1; V: TRBV20-1; CDR3: CSARDRGISYEQYF; DNA: TGCAGTGCCCGGGACAGGGGCATCTCCTACGAGCAGTACTTC
length: 8; size: NA; J: TRBJ2-1; D: NA; V: TRBV20-1; CDR3: CSATTQFF; DNA: TGCAGTGCTACCACGCAGTTCTTC
length: 15; size: many; J: TRBJ2-7; D: TRBD2; V: TRBV6-1; CDR3: CASLEIAGGPGEQYF; DNA: TGTGCCAGCTTAGAAATAGCGGGAGGGCCTGGCGAGCAGTACTTC
length: 16; size: few; J: TRBJ1-1; D: TRBD1; V: TRBV5-1; CDR3: CASSLKTGKGNTEAFF; DNA: TGCGCCAGCAGCCTAAAGACAGGGAAAGGGAACACTGAAGCTTTCTTT
length: 14; size: few; J: TRBJ2-7; D: TRBD1; V: TRBV7-8; CDR3: CASSSQGQSYEQYF; DNA: TGTGCCAGCAGCTCCCAGGGACAGTCCTACGAGCAGTACTTC
length: 13; size: many; J: TRBJ2-4; D: NA; V: TRBV30; CDR3: CAGGPAAKNIQYF; DNA: TGTGCCGGGGGACCTGCGGCCAAAAACATTCAGTACTTC
length: 11; size: NA; J: TRBJ2-1; D: NA; V: TRBV28; CDR3: CASSLFPEQFF; DNA: TGTGCCAGCAGCCTTTTCCCTGAGCAGTTCTTC
length: 15; size: NA; J: TRBJ1-4; D: NA; V: TRBV5-1; CDR3: CASSLGVRTNEKLFF; DNA: TGCGCCAGCAGCTTGGGCGTCCGGACTAATGAAAAACTGTTTTTT
length: 14; size: many; J: TRBJ1-2; D: NA; V: TRBV12-3/TRBV12-4; CDR3: CASSLTADNYGYTF; DNA: TGTGCCAGCAGTTTAACAGCTGATAACTATGGCTACACCTTC
length: 17; size: once; J: TRBJ2-2; D: TRBD1; V: TRBV11-3; CDR3: CASSAAGTGGITGELFF; DNA: TGTGCCAGCAGCGCCGCCGGGACAGGGGGAATCACCGGGGAGCTGTTTTTT
length: 14; size: NA; J: TRBJ2-1; D: TRBD1; V: TRBV5-1; CDR3: CASRTGTGFNEQFF; DNA: TGCGCCAGCAGAACCGGGACAGGGTTCAATGAGCAGTTCTTC
length: 15; size: many; J: TRBJ2-7; D: TRBD2; V: TRBV6-1; CDR3: CASSNPGGPNYEQYF; DNA: TGTGCCAGCAGTAACCCGGGGGGGCCGAACTACGAGCAGTACTTC
length: 15; size: many; J: TRBJ2-7; D: NA; V: TRBV7-8; CDR3: CASSLVRARSYEQYF; DNA: TGTGCCAGCAGCTTAGTCCGGGCCCGCTCCTACGAGCAGTACTTC
length: 14; size: few; J: TRBJ2-7; D: NA; V: TRBV28; CDR3: CASSATGSGYEQYF; DNA: TGTGCCAGCAGCGCGACAGGATCGGGATACGAGCAGTACTTC
length: 16; size: few; J: TRBJ2-2; D: TRBD1; V: TRBV7-2; CDR3: CASSLRQGADTGELFF; DNA: TGTGCCAGCAGCTTACGACAGGGCGCGGACACCGGGGAGCTGTTTTTT
length: 17; size: few; J: TRBJ2-2; D: TRBD1; V: TRBV13; CDR3: CASSATGQGARTGELFF; DNA: TGTGCCAGCAGCGCCACAGGACAGGGGGCTCGAACCGGGGAGCTGTTTTTT
length: 17; size: many; J: TRBJ2-7; D: NA; V: TRBV2; CDR3: CASSVSLRTVSSYEQYF; DNA: TGTGCCAGCAGTGTTTCTCTGAGGACCGTTAGCTCCTACGAGCAGTACTTC
length: 13; size: many; J: TRBJ2-2; D: NA; V: TRBV6-1; CDR3: CASREDGTGELFF; DNA: TGTGCCAGCAGGGAGGACGGGACCGGGGAGCTGTTTTTT
length: 14; size: many; J: TRBJ2-3; D: NA; V: TRBV20-1; CDR3: CSAPRDLAIGTQYF; DNA: TGCAGTGCCCCAAGGGACCTCGCCATCGGTACGCAGTATTTT
length: 14; size: NA; J: TRBJ2-5; D: NA; V: TRBV18; CDR3: CASSSELYQETQYF; DNA: TGTGCCAGCTCATCGGAATTGTACCAAGAGACCCAGTACTTC
length: 14; size: many; J: TRBJ2-1; D: TRBD2; V: TRBV7-9; CDR3: CASSLTSGYNEQFF; DNA: TGCGCCAGCAGCTTGACTAGCGGATACAATGAGCAGTTCTTC
length: 13; size: few; J: TRBJ1-2; D: NA; V: TRBV15; CDR3: CATSRGGGYGYTF; DNA: TGTGCCACCAGCAGAGGCGGGGGCTATGGCTACACCTTC
length: 20; size: NA; J: TRBJ2-1; D: TRBD1; V: TRBV6-1; CDR3: CASSVVGGTGGKGTYNEQFF; DNA: TGTGCCAGCAGTGTCGTGGGAGGGACAGGGGGAAAGGGGACCTACAATGAGCAGTTCTTC
length: 16; size: few; J: TRBJ2-3; D: TRBD2; V: TRBV24-1; CDR3: CATSDAPGLAEDTQYF; DNA: TGTGCCACCAGTGATGCTCCGGGACTAGCGGAAGATACGCAGTATTTT
length: 15; size: NA; J: TRBJ1-5; D: NA; V: TRBV19; CDR3: CASSITDNSNQPQHF; DNA: TGTGCCAGTAGTATTACGGATAATAGCAATCAGCCCCAGCATTTT
length: 15; size: many; J: TRBJ1-2; D: TRBD1; V: TRBV2; CDR3: CASSVPGGSNYGYTF; DNA: TGTGCCAGCAGTGTCCCAGGGGGATCGAACTATGGCTACACCTTC
length: 13; size: few; J: TRBJ1-5; D: NA; V: TRBV6-1; CDR3: CASIRQSDQPQHF; DNA: TGTGCCAGCATTCGACAGTCCGATCAGCCCCAGCATTTT